This T cell receptor (beta chain) came from a study of control samples from healthy donors and cancer patients. The J segment lost 2 bases and the V segment lost 1 base, leaving 3 bases of the junction unmatched. This CDR3 comprises 15 residues. CDR1 and CDR2 (germline): MNHEY, SVGAGI. Sequencing used immunoSEQ multiplex PCR; TCRdb keeps in-frame clones, though not all of them. The table records tens of thousands of clones, 85% to 90% of them present only once. The chain couples TRBV6-5 to TRBJ2-7, with TRBD1 matching 9 bases. The source material was blood. This receptor was taken from a woman aged 55-69 years in good health. This chain's CDR3 is CASSYWGQGPYEQYF. The DNA for the CDR3 is TGTGCCAGCAGTTACTGGGGACAGGGACCCTACGAGCAGTACTTC.